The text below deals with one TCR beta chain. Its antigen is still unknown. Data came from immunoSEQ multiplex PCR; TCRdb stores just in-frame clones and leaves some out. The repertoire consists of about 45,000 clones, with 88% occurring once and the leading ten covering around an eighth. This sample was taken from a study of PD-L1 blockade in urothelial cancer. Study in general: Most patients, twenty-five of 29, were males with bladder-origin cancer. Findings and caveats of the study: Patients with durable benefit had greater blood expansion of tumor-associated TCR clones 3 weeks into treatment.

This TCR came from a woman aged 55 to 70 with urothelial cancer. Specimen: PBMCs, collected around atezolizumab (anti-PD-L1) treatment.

DNA for the CDR3: TGTGCCAGCAGTTACGAGTTCAACGAGCAGTACTTC. As protein: CASSYEFNEQYF. V usage is TRBV6-6 and J usage is TRBJ2-7; no clear D. Germline lookup yields CDR1 MNHNY and CDR2 SVGAGI (reference sequence). Trimming removed 2 bases from V and 5 bases from J, with 7 bases in between. The CDR3 covers 12 residues.